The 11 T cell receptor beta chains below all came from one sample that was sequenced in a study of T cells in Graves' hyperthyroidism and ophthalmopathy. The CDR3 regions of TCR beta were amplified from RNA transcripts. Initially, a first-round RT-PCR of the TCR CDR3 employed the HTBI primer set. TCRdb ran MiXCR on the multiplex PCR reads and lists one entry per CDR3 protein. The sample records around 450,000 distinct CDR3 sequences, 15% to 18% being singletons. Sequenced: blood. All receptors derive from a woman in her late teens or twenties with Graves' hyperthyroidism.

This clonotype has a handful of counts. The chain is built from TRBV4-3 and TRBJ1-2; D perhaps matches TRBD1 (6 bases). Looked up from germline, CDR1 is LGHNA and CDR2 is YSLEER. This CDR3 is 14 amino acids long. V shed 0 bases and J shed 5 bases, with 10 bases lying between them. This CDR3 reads CASSQENRDYGYTF. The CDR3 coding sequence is TGCGCCAGCAGCCAAGAAAACAGGGATTATGGCTACACCTTC.

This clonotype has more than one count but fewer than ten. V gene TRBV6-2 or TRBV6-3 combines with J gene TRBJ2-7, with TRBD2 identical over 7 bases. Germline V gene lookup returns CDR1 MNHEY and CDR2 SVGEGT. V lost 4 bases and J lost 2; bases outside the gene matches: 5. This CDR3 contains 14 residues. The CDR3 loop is CASSWGGAAYEQYF. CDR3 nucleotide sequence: TGTGCCAGCAGTTGGGGAGGGGCCGCCTACGAGCAGTACTTC.

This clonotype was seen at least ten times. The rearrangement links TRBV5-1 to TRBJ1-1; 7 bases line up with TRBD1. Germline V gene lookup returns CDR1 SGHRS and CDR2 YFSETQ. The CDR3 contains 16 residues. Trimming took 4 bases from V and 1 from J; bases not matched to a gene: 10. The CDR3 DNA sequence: TGCGCCAGCAGCCCTGACAGGGCGAGAAGGAACACTGAAGCTTTCTTT. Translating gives CASSPDRARRNTEAFF.

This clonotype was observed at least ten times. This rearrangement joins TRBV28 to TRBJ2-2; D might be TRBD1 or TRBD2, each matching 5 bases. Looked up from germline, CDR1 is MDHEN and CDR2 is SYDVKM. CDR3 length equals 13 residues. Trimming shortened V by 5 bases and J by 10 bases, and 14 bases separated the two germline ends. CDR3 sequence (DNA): TGTGCCAGCAGTGACGGGGACGGTTCGGAGCTGTTTTTT. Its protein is CASSDGDGSELFF.

CDR3 in DNA: TGTGCCAGCAGCCAAGAACACCATTATAATTCACCCCTCCACTTT. This gives the protein CASSQEHHYNSPLHF. The gene calls are TRBV3-1 and TRBJ1-6; D uncertain. The germline CDR1 and CDR2 sequences are LGHDT and YNNKEL (reference sequence). Trimming removed 0 bases at V and 4 bases at J, with 7 bases between. The length of the CDR3 is 15 residues.

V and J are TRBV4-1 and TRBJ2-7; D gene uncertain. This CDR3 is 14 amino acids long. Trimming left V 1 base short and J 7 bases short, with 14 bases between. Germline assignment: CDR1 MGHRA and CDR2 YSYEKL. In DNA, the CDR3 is TGCGCCAGCAGCCAAGGTCATGAAGGTTTTGAGCAGTACTTC. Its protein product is CASSQGHEGFEQYF.

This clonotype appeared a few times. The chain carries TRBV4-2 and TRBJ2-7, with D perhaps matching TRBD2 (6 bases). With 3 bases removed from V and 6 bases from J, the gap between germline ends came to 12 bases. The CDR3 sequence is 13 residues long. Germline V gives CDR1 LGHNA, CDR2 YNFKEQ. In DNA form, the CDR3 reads TGTGCCAGCAGCCAGGGATTCGGGGGCGAGCAGTACTTC. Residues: CASSQGFGGEQYF.

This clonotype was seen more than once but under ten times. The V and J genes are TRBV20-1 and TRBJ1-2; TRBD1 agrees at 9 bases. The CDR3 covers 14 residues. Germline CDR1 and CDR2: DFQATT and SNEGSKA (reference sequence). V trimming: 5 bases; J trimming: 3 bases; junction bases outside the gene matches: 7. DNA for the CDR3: TGCAGTGCTGGTACAGGGGGCGCATACTATGGCTACACCTTC. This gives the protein CSAGTGGAYYGYTF.

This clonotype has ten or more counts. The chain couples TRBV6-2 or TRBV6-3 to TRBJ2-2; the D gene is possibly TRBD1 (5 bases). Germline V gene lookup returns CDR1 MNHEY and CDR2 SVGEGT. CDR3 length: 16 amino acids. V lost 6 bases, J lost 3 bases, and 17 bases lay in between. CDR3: CASSYRSTGYTGELFF. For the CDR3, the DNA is TGTGCCAGCAGCTACAGGTCTACCGGGTACACCGGGGAGCTGTTTTTT.

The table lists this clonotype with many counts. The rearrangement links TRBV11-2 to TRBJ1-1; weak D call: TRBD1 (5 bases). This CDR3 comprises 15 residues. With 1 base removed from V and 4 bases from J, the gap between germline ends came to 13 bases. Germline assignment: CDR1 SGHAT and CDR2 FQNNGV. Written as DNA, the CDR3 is TGTGCCAGCAGCTTAGGAGTAGGGGCTGGCACTGAAGCTTTCTTT. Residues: CASSLGVGAGTEAFF.

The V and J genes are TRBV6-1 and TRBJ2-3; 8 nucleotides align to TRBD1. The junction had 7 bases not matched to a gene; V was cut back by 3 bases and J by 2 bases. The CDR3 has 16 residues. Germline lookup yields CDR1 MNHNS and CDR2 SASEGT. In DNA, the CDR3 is TGTGCCAGCAGTGATCGAGGACAGGGCCCCACAGATACGCAGTATTTT. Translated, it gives CASSDRGQGPTDTQYF.